This T cell receptor beta chain was identified in a study of blood T cell repertoires in COVID-19. Study overall: Whether acute or convalescent, the COVID-19 samples came from the United States, Italy and Spain. PBMCs, B-cell-depleted T cells, or T cells provided the cDNA or gDNA that made up the material.

The CDR3 extends over 16 amino acids. CDR1 SGHVS and CDR2 FNYEAQ come from the germline V gene. V lost 4 bases and J lost 3; bases outside the gene matches: 8. In the source study's methods: Reference gene primer amplification yielded estimated nucleated cell counts. TCRdb's table, derived via immunoSEQ multiplex PCR, lists solely in-frame clones and lacks some. The DNA was the basis for D and trimming; V, J and clone size are from that table. The table lists about 160,000 clones, roughly 90% of them singletons, with roughly a sixth in the top ten. The V gene is TRBV7-6, the J gene TRBJ2-5; the match to TRBD1 covers 10 bases. Material: peripheral blood. The TCR comes from a man aged 60 to 75 with active or convalescent COVID-19. The CDR3 DNA follows: TGTGCCAGCAGCTCAGTCCGGGACAGGGGAAAAGAGACCCAGTACTTC. Its protein product is CASSSVRDRGKETQYF.